One and the same sample provided the 4 T cell receptor beta chains below, sequenced in a study of OX40 agonist ivuxolimab in advanced cancers. Some clones are missing from TCRdb's copy, which holds only in-frame ones; the method was immunoSEQ multiplex PCR. Among about 73,000 clones listed, roughly nine tenths were seen once. The sequences come from CD4+ or CD8+ T cells sorted from blood, collected in a trial of the OX40 agonist ivuxolimab. The receptors stem from an adult with an advanced solid tumor such as melanoma, head and neck, liver or kidney cancer.

The chain couples TRBV19 to TRBJ1-5; a possible D gene is TRBD1 (5 bases). CDR1 LNHDA and CDR2 SQIVND come from the germline V gene (reference sequence). The CDR3 is 17 residues long. V shed 4 bases and J shed 0 bases, with 16 bases lying between them. CDR3: CASSTSTGTDSNQPQHF. The CDR3 DNA reads as TGTGCCAGTAGTACCTCGACCGGGACGGATAGCAATCAGCCCCAGCATTTT.

The chain recombines TRBV10-3 with TRBJ2-7; D remains unclear. V dropped 0 bases and J dropped 3 bases, with 9 bases sitting between them. The CDR3 spans 14 residues. Germline-derived CDR1 and CDR2 are ENHRY and SYGVKD. The CDR3 region is CAISESLGIYEQYF. The CDR3 DNA follows: TGTGCCATCAGTGAGTCCTTGGGGATCTACGAGCAGTACTTC.

CDR3 region: CASSQGQDSTYEQYF. The CDR3 coding sequence is TGTGCCAGCAGCCAGGGACAGGATAGTACCTACGAGCAGTACTTC. V gene TRBV14 combines with J gene TRBJ2-7; 8 bases match TRBD1. Germline V CDR1 and CDR2: SGHDN, FVKESK. The CDR3 length is 15 residues. The V and J ends lost 3 bases and 2 bases, in that order; junction bases with no gene match: 6.

The gene calls are TRBV18 and TRBJ1-1; D remains unclear. With 3 bases removed from V and 1 base from J, the gap between germline ends came to 9 bases. CDR3 size: 14 residues. In germline, CDR1 is KGHSH, CDR2 LQKENI. For the CDR3, the DNA is TGTGCCAGCTCACCTGGCCGGGAGAACACTGAAGCTTTCTTT. Translation gives CASSPGRENTEAFF.